The rows below give T cell receptor beta chains drawn from one sample of a study of shared clonotypes between healthy human individuals. TCRdb's copy holds only in-frame clones and misses some; the assay was immunoSEQ multiplex PCR. The data hold more than 550,000 clones, with approximately 77% observed a single time. Sequenced material: memory CD4+ T cells sorted from blood. These receptors were collected from a woman aged 25 to 45 in good health. Both conserved end residues are part of each CDR3. The order of the fields is J gene, D gene, V gene, clone size, CDR3 DNA, CDR3 protein. A D gene is named only where the DNA matches it firmly. For some rows the clone size is stated as once, few or many, or as a class when expanded; others skip it.

TRBJ2-7 | NA | TRBV19 | once | TGTGCCAGTAGTATAAACTCATGGTCGCAGTACTTC | CASSINSWSQYF
TRBJ2-7 | NA | TRBV7-2 | NA | TGTGCCAGCAGCTTAGCCGATTTTACCTACGATGAGCAGTACTTC | CASSLADFTYDEQYF
TRBJ1-1 | TRBD1 | TRBV5-1 | NA | TGCGCCAGCAGCCCCGACAGGGGGTTACCTGAAGCTTTCTTT | CASSPDRGLPEAFF
TRBJ2-1 | NA | TRBV15 | NA | TGTGCCACCAGCAGAGATAGTATAGGTATTCGTATGCATGAGCAGTTCTTC | CATSRDSIGIRMHEQFF
TRBJ1-4 | NA | TRBV4-1 | NA | TGCGCCAGCAGCCAAGGGGTTGCAACTAATGAAAAACTGTTTTTT | CASSQGVATNEKLFF
TRBJ2-3 | TRBD1 | TRBV19 | NA | TGTGCCAGTAATACGGGACAGTCTAGCACAGATACGCAGTATTTT | CASNTGQSSTDTQYF
TRBJ2-1 | NA | TRBV18 | NA | TGTGCCAGCTCACTTTCGGATGACAACAATGAGCAGTTCTTC | CASSLSDDNNEQFF
TRBJ2-2 | TRBD1 | TRBV25-1 | NA | TGTGCCAGCAGTGGCCGCCTGGGGGACAGGGGGAACACCGGGGAGCTGTTTTTT | CASSGRLGDRGNTGELFF
TRBJ2-7 | TRBD1 | TRBV7-2 | NA | TGTGCCAGCAGCACCGGACAGGGGGCCTCCTACGAGCAGTACTTC | CASSTGQGASYEQYF
TRBJ1-1 | TRBD1 | TRBV5-4 | NA | TGTGCCAGCAGCATGGGGCCCGCCGGGACAGGGGAAGCTTTCTTT | CASSMGPAGTGEAFF
TRBJ2-2 | TRBD1 | TRBV25-1 | NA | TGTGCCAGCAGTAGGACAGGGATCACCGGGGAGCTGTTTTTT | CASSRTGITGELFF
TRBJ2-7 | TRBD2 | TRBV7-3 | once | TGTGCCAGCAGCTTTCGGGAGGCCCTCTCCTACGAGCAGTACTTC | CASSFREALSYEQYF
TRBJ1-4 | NA | TRBV19 | few | TGTGCCAGTAGTTCCCAGGGTAATGAAAAACTGTTTTTT | CASSSQGNEKLFF
TRBJ2-6 | TRBD2 | TRBV7-1 | few | TGTGCCAGCAGCTCGTTGGGGACTAGGGAAACTGGGGCCAACGTCCTGACTTTC | CASSSLGTRETGANVLTF
TRBJ2-4 | NA | TRBV4-1 | few | TGCGCCAGCAGCCAAGTGGGAAGTGCCAAGGACAAAAACATTCAGTACTTC | CASSQVGSAKDKNIQYF
TRBJ2-3 | TRBD2 | TRBV19 | few | TGTGCCAGTAGTATGCTTGAGGCTAGCGGGACGTCAGATACGCAGTATTTT | CASSMLEASGTSDTQYF